One sample yielded the 4 T cell receptor beta chains listed below, sequenced in a study of blood T cell repertoires in COVID-19. Here immunoSEQ multiplex PCR was the method, and the copy in TCRdb shows in-frame clones only, minus some. Of about 310,000 clones in the sample, about nine tenths were seen once. Sequencing used peripheral blood. All receptors come from a woman aged 25-40 years with COVID-19, enrolled during active disease.

This clone appeared once. This chain joins TRBV5-1 and TRBJ2-1, with 10 bases matching TRBD2. V lost 2 bases, J lost 7 bases, and 15 bases stayed unmatched. The CDR3 consists of 18 residues. Germline V gene lookup returns CDR1 SGHRS and CDR2 YFSETQ. The CDR3 reads CASSFRERASGSDNEQFF. For the CDR3, the DNA is TGCGCCAGCAGCTTCCGGGAAAGGGCTAGCGGGAGTGATAATGAGCAGTTCTTC.

The rearrangement joins TRBV24-1 to TRBJ2-3; TRBD1 is a possible D gene (6 bases). The V and J ends lost 4 bases and 1 base respectively, with 14 bases between them. Germline lookup yields CDR1 KGHDR and CDR2 SFDVKD. The CDR3 is made up of 16 amino acids. The CDR3 spells CATSEDRFRGTDTQYF. As DNA, the CDR3 is TGTGCCACCAGTGAAGACAGGTTTCGGGGCACAGATACGCAGTATTTT.

The gene calls are TRBV19 and TRBJ2-1; 9 bases map to TRBD1. In germline, CDR1 is LNHDA, CDR2 SQIVND (reference sequence). V lost 8 bases and J lost 2; bases outside the gene matches: 4. The CDR3 has 14 residues. CDR3 DNA sequence: TGTGCCAGTGGGACAGGGTCGCCCTACAATGAGCAGTTCTTC. Protein sequence: CASGTGSPYNEQFF.

This clone was counted once. The CDR3 DNA follows: TGTGCCATCAGTCGGGAACCCCCAGGCTCACCCCTCCACTTT. Its translation: CAISREPPGSPLHF. This chain links TRBV10-3 with TRBJ1-6; D call uncertain. The CDR3 is 14 amino acids. Germline V lookup: CDR1 ENHRY, CDR2 SYGVKD. V was clipped by 5 bases and J by 10 bases, with 15 bases between them.